This T cell receptor beta chain was found in a study of blood T cell repertoires in COVID-19. Background on the study: COVID-19 samples, acute and convalescent, were from the United States, Italy and Spain. PBMCs, B-cell-depleted T cells, or T cells provided the cDNA or gDNA that made up the material.

Authors' data handling: Reference gene primer amplification yielded estimated nucleated cell counts. The table came from immunoSEQ multiplex PCR; TCRdb's copy has only in-frame clones and leaves some out. V and J calls and clone size follow that table, whereas D and trimming were derived from the DNA. The sample includes about 270,000 clones, less than 85% of them seen just once. The CDR3 consists of 15 residues. The ends were cut back, 7 bases at V and 2 bases at J, with 15 bases in the middle. Germline CDR1 MDHEN, CDR2 SYDVKM. This receptor was identified in a woman aged 18-35 years with acute or convalescent COVID-19. Sequenced input: peripheral blood. This sequence joins TRBV28 and TRBJ1-5; D may be TRBD1 (6 bases). In DNA form, the CDR3 reads TGTGCCAGCACCTCCGGGGGGGGCCGCAATCAGCCCCAGCATTTT. Translating gives CASTSGGGRNQPQHF.